A single sample is the source of the 19 T cell receptor gamma chains below, sequenced in a study of Vδ1+ human thymocytes. The study's findings and limits: In the thymus, TRG and TRD repertoires looked highly polyclonal with Gaussian CDR3 lengths.

The template was reverse-transcribed extracted RNA. CDR3 amplicons came from multiplex PCR with pooled V-gene forward and constant-region reverse primers. TCRdb redid the clone calls on the multiplex PCR reads with CATT. The table includes approximately 40,000 gamma-chain clones, just over 20% detected once. The antigens of these receptors remain unknown. The sample consisted of Vdelta1+ gamma-delta thymocytes from the thymus. Subset reported: FACS-sorted CD3+ TCRalphabeta- TCRVdelta1+ TCRVdelta2- thymocytes. These receptors were obtained from a girl under three years old who had congenital heart surgery.

To note about this clone: A much larger clone lies a single base off, so this may be a read error. Other DNA variants within this sample encode the same CDR3. The V call is TRGV9, the J call TRGJ1 or TRGJ2. This CDR3 is built from 13 residues. Germline trimming cut 0 bases from V and 4 bases from J; bases unmatched to any gene: 3. Per the germline V gene, CDR1 is GITISATS and CDR2 is ISYDGTV (reference sequence). The CDR3 DNA sequence: TGTGCCTTGTGGGAGGTGGGGTATTATAAGAAACTCTTT. This gives the protein CALWEVGYYKKLF.

The sample holds a few counts of this clone. This chain joins TRGV5 and TRGJ1 or TRGJ2. The V segment lost 7 bases and the J segment 3 bases; nucleotides outside the gene matches: 9. Germline V gene data show CDR1 as VINAFY and CDR2 as YDVSNSKD. The CDR3 covers 13 residues. CDR3 bases: TGTGCCACCTGTGAACCTATTTATTATAAGAAACTCTTT. Its protein is CATCEPIYYKKLF.

The chain employs TRGV2 and TRGJP2. The V gene end was trimmed by 6 bases and the J gene end by 4 bases; junction bases not matched to a gene: 5. The V gene's germline CDR1 is EGSNGY and CDR2 YDSYNSKV. The CDR3 has 13 amino acids. The CDR3 sequence is CATWKNSDWIKTF. In nucleotides, the CDR3 is TGTGCCACCTGGAAAAATAGTGATTGGATCAAGACGTTT.

This clone has only a few counts. The J gene is TRGJ1 or TRGJ2, the V gene TRGV8. CDR3 length: 9 amino acids. V shed 12 bases and J 11 bases; nucleotides not matched to a gene: 10. The germline CDR1 and CDR2 sequences are VENAVY and YDSYNSRV. CDR3 coding DNA: TGTGCCCCGGGTTCGGAGAAACTCTTT. Its translation is CAPGSEKLF.

The chain carries TRGV2 and TRGJP2. Germline V lookup: CDR1 EGSNGY, CDR2 YDSYNSKV. The CDR3 contains 14 residues. The J segment lost 3 bases and the V segment lost 3 bases, leaving 4 bases of the junction unmatched. The CDR3 DNA reads TGTGCCACCTGGGACCGGTGTAGTGATTGGATCAAGACGTTT. Translation gives CATWDRCSDWIKTF.

A note on this clone: Other DNA sequences within the sample encode an identical CDR3. The V and J genes are TRGV2 and TRGJ1 or TRGJ2. The CDR3 length is 11 residues. Trimming removed 0 bases from V and 11 bases from J; junction bases left unmatched: 4. Germline V gives CDR1 EGSNGY, CDR2 YDSYNSKV. DNA of the CDR3: TGTGCCACCTGGGACGGGCGAGAGAAACTCTTT. It translates to CATWDGREKLF.

The chain links TRGV9 to TRGJP2. V lost 4 bases and J lost 6; bases outside the gene matches: 11. The CDR3 is 15 amino acids. The germline V gene encodes CDR1 GITISATS and CDR2 ISYDGTV (reference sequence). CDR3 protein: CALWDSGAGDWIKTF. The CDR3 bases are TGTGCCTTGTGGGACTCTGGTGCTGGTGATTGGATCAAGACGTTT.

The chain uses TRGV2 and TRGJ1 or TRGJ2. In germline, CDR1 is EGSNGY, CDR2 YDSYNSKV. CDR3 length: 15 residues. Unmatched junction bases numbered 16, after V lost 3 bases and J lost 8 bases. The CDR3 sequence is CATWDTAAQGHKKLF. The CDR3 nucleotides are TGTGCCACCTGGGACACCGCTGCGCAGGGGCATAAGAAACTCTTT.

A few counts support this clone. Other DNA sequences in the same sample also yield this CDR3. The genes are TRGV9 and TRGJ1 or TRGJ2. This CDR3 is built from 11 residues. Trimming at V came to 2 bases and at J to 7 bases, leaving 2 bases not matched to a gene. Germline loops: CDR1 GITISATS, CDR2 ISYDGTV (reference sequence). CDR3 sequence: CALWEAYKKLF. CDR3 coding DNA: TGTGCCTTGTGGGAGGCATATAAGAAACTCTTT.

With regard to this clone: One junction end disagrees with the germline gene, perhaps due to a read error. This chain links TRGV4 with TRGJ1 or TRGJ2. Germline CDR1 reads EGSTGY; CDR2 reads YDSYTSSV. The CDR3 contains 14 residues. The CDR3 nucleotides read TGTACCACCTGGGATGGGCCGTGGTATTATAAGAAACTCTTT. Protein product: CTTWDGPWYYKKLF.

This clone was recorded a few times. The chain combines TRGV4 with TRGJ1 or TRGJ2. The germline CDR1 and CDR2 sequences are EGSTGY and YDSYTSSV. There are 14 residues in the CDR3. J gave up 5 bases and V 1 base, and 8 bases lay outside the gene matches. The CDR3 spells CATWDGQWNYKKLF. In DNA, the CDR3 is TGTGCCACCTGGGATGGCCAGTGGAATTATAAGAAACTCTTT.

The V gene is TRGV3, the J gene TRGJ1 or TRGJ2. After removal of 11 bases from V and 6 bases from J, the junction contained 10 bases not matched to a gene. The CDR3 sequence is 11 residues long. Germline assignment: CDR1 VTNTFY and CDR2 YDVSTARD (reference sequence). The CDR3 region has the DNA TGTGCCAGACAGTGGGGTTATAAGAAACTCTTT. This translates into CARQWGYKKLF.

This clone showed up just a few times. V is TRGV4 and J is TRGJP2. In germline, CDR1 is EGSTGY, CDR2 YDSYTSSV. This CDR3 contains 15 residues. V dropped 5 bases and J dropped 3; count of bases not matched to a gene: 9. The CDR3 spells CATWAPRGSDWIKTF. The CDR3 coding sequence is TGTGCCACCTGGGCCCCGAGGGGTAGTGATTGGATCAAGACGTTT.

To note about this clone: This may arise from a read error, as a much more abundant clone is one base away. The sample carries other DNA sequences with the same CDR3. The J gene is TRGJP2, the V gene TRGV2. Germline V CDR1 and CDR2: EGSNGY, YDSYNSKV. CDR3 length: 14 residues. With 0 bases clipped from V and 7 bases from J, the junction kept 5 bases outside the gene matches. CDR3 amino acids: CATWDGRNDWIKTF. CDR3 bases: TGTGCCACCTGGGACGGGCGGAATGATTGGATCAAGACGTTT.

This clone turned up a few times. This chain connects TRGV2 to TRGJ1 or TRGJ2. This CDR3 has 16 amino acids. The germline CDR1 and CDR2 sequences are EGSNGY and YDSYNSKV. After removal of 0 bases from V and 2 bases from J, the junction contained 10 bases not matched to a gene. CDR3 protein: CATWDGSRSHYYKKLF. In DNA, the CDR3 is TGTGCCACCTGGGACGGGTCCCGATCACATTATTATAAGAAACTCTTT.

This chain joins TRGV5 and TRGJ1 or TRGJ2. CDR3 size: 15 residues. The junction had 13 bases not matched to a gene; V was cut back by 3 bases and J by 5 bases. Germline loops: CDR1 VINAFY, CDR2 YDVSNSKD. CDR3 nucleotides: TGTGCCACCTGGGACTACCCCAAATGGGATTATAAGAAACTCTTT. Translating it yields CATWDYPKWDYKKLF.

The rearrangement links TRGV3 to TRGJ1 or TRGJ2. From germline, CDR1 is VTNTFY and CDR2 YDVSTARD (reference sequence). There are 16 residues in the CDR3. Trimming removed 5 bases from V and 3 bases from J; junction bases left unmatched: 16. CDR3 in amino acids: CATWACRLPVYYKKLF. The CDR3 bases are TGTGCCACCTGGGCCTGTCGCTTGCCTGTTTATTATAAGAAACTCTTT.

With regard to this clone: This may be a read error, as it is one base from a much larger clone. The same CDR3 can be traced to other DNA sequences in this sample. This chain links TRGV2 with TRGJ1 or TRGJ2. Unmatched junction bases numbered 6, after V lost 4 bases and J lost 0 bases. Germline V CDR1 and CDR2: EGSNGY, YDSYNSKV. CDR3 length: 14 amino acids. DNA for the CDR3: TGTGCCACCTGGGATCGCCCGAATTATTATAAGAAACTCTTT. This encodes CATWDRPNYYKKLF.

The chain recombines TRGV2 with TRGJP2. The CDR3 runs to 16 residues. Germline CDR1 reads EGSNGY; CDR2 reads YDSYNSKV. Trimming removed 4 bases from V and 0 bases from J; junction bases left unmatched: 8. CDR3 bases: TGTGCCACCTGGGATGATCTCTATAGTAGTGATTGGATCAAGACGTTT. Translated: CATWDDLYSSDWIKTF.